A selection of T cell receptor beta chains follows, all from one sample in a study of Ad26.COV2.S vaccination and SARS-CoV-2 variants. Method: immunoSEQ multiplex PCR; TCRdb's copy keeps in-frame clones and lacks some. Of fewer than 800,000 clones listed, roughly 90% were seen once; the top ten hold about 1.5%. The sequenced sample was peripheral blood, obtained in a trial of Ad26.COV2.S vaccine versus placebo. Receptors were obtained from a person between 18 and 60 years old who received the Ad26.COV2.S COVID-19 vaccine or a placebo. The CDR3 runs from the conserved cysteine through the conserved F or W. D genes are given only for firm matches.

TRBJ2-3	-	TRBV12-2	CASRRAGHVDTQYF	TGTGCAAGTCGACGCGCCGGACATGTAGATACGCAGTATTTT
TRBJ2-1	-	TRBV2	CASKLNEQFF	TGTGCCAGCAAGTTGAACGAGCAGTTCTTC
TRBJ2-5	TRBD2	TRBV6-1	CASSSGTTLRETQYF	TGTGCCAGCAGCTCCGGGACTACCCTCCGAGAGACCCAGTACTTC
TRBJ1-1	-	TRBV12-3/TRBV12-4	CASSRGGITEAFF	TGTGCCAGCAGTCGAGGGGGGATCACTGAAGCTTTCTTT
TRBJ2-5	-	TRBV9	CASSPTGSGETQYF	TGTGCCAGCAGCCCGACGGGGAGCGGGGAGACCCAGTACTTC
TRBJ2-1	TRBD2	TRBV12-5	CASALQLAEQFF	TGTGCTAGTGCCCTTCAACTAGCGGAGCAGTTCTTC
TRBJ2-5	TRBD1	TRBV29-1	CSVVRGPQETQYF	TGCAGCGTCGTCAGGGGGCCCCAAGAGACCCAGTACTTC
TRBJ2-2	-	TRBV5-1	CASSLEQGGVGELFF	TGCGCCAGCAGCTTGGAACAGGGAGGGGTCGGGGAGCTGTTTTTT
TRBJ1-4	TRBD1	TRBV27	CASSPGQGFNEKLFF	TGTGCCAGCAGTCCAGGACAGGGTTTTAATGAAAAACTGTTTTTT
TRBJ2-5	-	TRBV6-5	CASSTGLSQTQYF	TGTGCCAGCAGCACCGGGTTGTCACAGACCCAGTACTTC